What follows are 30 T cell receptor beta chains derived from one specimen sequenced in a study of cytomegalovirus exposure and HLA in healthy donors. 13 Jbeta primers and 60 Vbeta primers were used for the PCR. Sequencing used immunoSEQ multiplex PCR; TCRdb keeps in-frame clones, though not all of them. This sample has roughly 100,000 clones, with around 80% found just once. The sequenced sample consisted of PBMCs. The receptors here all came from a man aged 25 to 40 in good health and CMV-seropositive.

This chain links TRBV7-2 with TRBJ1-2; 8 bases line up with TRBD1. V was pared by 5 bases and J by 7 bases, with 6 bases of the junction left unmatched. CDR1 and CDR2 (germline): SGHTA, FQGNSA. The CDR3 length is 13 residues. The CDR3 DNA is TGTGCCAGCAGCCTAGACAGGGGTCTTGGCTACACCTTC. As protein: CASSLDRGLGYTF.

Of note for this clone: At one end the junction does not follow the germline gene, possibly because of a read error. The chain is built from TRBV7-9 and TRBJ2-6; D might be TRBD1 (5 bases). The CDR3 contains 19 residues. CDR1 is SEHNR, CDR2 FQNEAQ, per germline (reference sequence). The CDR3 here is CASSLDSFKTGSGANVPTF. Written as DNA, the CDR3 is TGTGCCAGCAGCTTAGACAGTTTTAAGACGGGTTCTGGGGCCAACGTCCCGACTTTC. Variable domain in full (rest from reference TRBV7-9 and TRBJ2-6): DTGVSQNPRHKITKRGQNVTFRCDPISEHNRLYWYRQTLGQGPEFLTYFQNEAQLEKSRLLSDRFSAERPKGSFSTLEIQRTEQGDSAMYLCASSLDSFKTGSGANVPTFGAGSRLTVL.

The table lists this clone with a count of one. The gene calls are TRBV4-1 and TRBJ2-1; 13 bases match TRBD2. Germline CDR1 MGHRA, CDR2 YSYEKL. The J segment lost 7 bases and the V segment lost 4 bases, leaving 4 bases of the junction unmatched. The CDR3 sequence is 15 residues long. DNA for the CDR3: TGCGCCAGCAGCCGAGGGGGACTAGCGGGGAATGAGCAGTTCTTC. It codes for CASSRGGLAGNEQFF.

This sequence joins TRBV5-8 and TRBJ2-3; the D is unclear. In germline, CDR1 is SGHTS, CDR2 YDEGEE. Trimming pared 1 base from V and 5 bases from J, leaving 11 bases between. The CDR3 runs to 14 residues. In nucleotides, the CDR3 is TGTGCCAGCAGCTTGAGTATGGGCGTAGATACGCAGTATTTT. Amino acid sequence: CASSLSMGVDTQYF.

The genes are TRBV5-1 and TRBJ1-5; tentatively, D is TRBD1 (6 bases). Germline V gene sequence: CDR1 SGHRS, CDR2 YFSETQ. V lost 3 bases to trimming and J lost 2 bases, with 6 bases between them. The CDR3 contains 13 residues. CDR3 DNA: TGCGCCAGCAGCTGGACAGGCAATCAGCCCCAGCATTTT. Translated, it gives CASSWTGNQPQHF.

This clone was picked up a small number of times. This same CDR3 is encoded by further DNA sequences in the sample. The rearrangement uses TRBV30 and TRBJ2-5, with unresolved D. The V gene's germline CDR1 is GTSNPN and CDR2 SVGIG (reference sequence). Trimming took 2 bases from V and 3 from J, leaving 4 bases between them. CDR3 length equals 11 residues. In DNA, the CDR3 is TGTGCCTGGAGTCCCGAAGAGACCCAGTACTTC. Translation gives CAWSPEETQYF.

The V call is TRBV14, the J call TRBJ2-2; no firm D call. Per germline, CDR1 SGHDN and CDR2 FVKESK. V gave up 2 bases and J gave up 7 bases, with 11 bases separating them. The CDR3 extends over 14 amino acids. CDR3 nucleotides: TGTGCCAGCAGCCAAAACTACAAGAGCGGGGAGCTGTTTTTT. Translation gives CASSQNYKSGELFF.

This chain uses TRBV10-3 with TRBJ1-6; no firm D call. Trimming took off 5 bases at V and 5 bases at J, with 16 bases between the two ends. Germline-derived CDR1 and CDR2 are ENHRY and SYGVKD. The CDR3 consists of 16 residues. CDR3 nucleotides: TGTGCCATCAGTTCTAGAGGAAGGCCCGATAATTCACCCCTCCACTTT. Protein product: CAISSRGRPDNSPLHF.

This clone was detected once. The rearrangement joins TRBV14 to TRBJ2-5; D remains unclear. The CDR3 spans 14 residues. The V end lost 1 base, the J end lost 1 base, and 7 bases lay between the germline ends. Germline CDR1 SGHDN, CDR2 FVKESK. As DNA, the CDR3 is TGTGCCAGCAGCCAAGGTGGCTTCCAAGAGACCCAGTACTTC. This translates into CASSQGGFQETQYF.

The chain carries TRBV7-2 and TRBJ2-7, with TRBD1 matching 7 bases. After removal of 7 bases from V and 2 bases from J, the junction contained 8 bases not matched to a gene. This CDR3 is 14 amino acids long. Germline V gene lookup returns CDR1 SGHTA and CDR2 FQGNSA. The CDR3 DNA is TGTGCCAGCACCGGACAGGCTTCAACCTACGAGCAGTACTTC. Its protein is CASTGQASTYEQYF.

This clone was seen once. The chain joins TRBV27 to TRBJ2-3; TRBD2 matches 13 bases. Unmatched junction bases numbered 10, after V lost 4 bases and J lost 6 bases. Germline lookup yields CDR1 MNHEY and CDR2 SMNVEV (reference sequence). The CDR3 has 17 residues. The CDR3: CASSSPTSGGPPDTQYF. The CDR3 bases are TGTGCCAGCAGTTCCCCGACTAGCGGGGGGCCTCCCGATACGCAGTATTTT.

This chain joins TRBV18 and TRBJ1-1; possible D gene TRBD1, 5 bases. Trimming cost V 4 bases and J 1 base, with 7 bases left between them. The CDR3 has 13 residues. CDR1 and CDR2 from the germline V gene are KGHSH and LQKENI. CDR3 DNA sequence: TGTGCCAGCTCACAGGGGCAGAACACTGAAGCTTTCTTT. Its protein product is CASSQGQNTEAFF. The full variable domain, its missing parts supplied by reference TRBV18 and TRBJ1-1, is NAGVMQNPRHLVRRRGQEARLRCSPMKGHSHVYWYRQLPEEGLKFMVYLQKENIIDESGMPKERFSAEFPKEGPSILRIQQVVRGDSAAYFCASSQGQNTEAFFGQGTRLTVV.

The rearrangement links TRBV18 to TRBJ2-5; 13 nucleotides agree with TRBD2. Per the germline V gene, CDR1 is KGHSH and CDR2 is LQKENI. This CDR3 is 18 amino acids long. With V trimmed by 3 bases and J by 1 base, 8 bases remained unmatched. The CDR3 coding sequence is TGTGCCAGCTCACCCATCGGGACTAGCGGGGATCTCCAAGAGACCCAGTACTTC. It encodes CASSPIGTSGDLQETQYF.

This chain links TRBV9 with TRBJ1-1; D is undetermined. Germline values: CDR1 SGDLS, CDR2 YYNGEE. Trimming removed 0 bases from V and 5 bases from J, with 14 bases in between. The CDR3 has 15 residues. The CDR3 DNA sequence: TGTGCCAGCAGCGTAGGTGTGACCAGAGGGACTGAAGCTTTCTTT. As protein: CASSVGVTRGTEAFF.

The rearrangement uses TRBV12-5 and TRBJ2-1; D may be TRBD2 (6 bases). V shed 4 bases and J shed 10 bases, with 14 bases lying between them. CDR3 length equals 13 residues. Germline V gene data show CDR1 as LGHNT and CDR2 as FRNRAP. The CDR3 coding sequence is TGTGCTAGTGGTTCCACGGGACGGGGGGAGCAGTTCTTC. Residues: CASGSTGRGEQFF.

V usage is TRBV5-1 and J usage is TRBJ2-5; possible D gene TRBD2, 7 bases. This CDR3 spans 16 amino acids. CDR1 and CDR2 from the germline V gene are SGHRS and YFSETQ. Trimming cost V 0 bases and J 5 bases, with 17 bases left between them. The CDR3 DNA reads TGCGCCAGCAGCTTGGGGGGCGGGGGCCGAGAGGAGACCCAGTACTTC. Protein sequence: CASSLGGGGREETQYF.

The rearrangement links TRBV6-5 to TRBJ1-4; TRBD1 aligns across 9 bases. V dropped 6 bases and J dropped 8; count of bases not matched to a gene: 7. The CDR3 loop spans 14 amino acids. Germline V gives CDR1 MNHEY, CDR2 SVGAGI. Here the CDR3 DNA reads TGTGCCAGCAGCCGGGGACAGGGTGGGGAAAAACTGTTTTTT. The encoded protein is CASSRGQGGEKLFF.

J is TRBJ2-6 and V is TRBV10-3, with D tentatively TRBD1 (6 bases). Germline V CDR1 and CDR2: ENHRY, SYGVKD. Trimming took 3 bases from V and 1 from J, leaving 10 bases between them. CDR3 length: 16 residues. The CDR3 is CAISDPQGSGANVLTF. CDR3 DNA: TGTGCCATCAGTGACCCACAGGGTTCTGGGGCCAACGTCCTGACTTTC.

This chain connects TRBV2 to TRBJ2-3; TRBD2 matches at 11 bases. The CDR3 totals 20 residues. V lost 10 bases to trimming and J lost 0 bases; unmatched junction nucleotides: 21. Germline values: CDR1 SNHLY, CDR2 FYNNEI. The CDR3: CATPSGLSGGAPVSTDTQYF. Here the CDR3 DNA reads TGTGCCACCCCTTCCGGACTTAGCGGGGGGGCCCCCGTGAGCACAGATACGCAGTATTTT.

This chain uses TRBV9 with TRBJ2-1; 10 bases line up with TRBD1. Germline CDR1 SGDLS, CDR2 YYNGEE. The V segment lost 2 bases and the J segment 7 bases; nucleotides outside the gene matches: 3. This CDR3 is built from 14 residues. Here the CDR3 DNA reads TGTGCCAGCAGCGTCTGGGACAGGGGTAATGAGCAGTTCTTC. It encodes CASSVWDRGNEQFF.

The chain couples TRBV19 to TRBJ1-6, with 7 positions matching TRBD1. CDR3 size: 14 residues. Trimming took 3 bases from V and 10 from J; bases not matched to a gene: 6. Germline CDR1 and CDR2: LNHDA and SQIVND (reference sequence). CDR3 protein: CASSMGTVGSPLHF. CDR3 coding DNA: TGTGCCAGTAGTATGGGGACAGTTGGATCACCCCTCCACTTT.

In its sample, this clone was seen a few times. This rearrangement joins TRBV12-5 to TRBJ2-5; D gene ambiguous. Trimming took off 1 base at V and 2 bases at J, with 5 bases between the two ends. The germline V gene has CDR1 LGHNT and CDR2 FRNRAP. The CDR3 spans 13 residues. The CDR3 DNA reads TGTGCTAGTGGTTTGGCCCATCAAGAGACCCAGTACTTC. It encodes CASGLAHQETQYF.

In DNA form, the CDR3 reads TGCGCCAGCAGTGGAGGACGCCGCTCTGGGGCCAACGTCCTGACTTTC. It encodes CASSGGRRSGANVLTF. The chain combines TRBV5-1 with TRBJ2-6; D is possibly TRBD2 (5 bases). The CDR3 covers 16 residues. Per germline, CDR1 SGHRS and CDR2 YFSETQ. V lost 5 bases and J 0 bases, leaving 12 bases between the germline ends.

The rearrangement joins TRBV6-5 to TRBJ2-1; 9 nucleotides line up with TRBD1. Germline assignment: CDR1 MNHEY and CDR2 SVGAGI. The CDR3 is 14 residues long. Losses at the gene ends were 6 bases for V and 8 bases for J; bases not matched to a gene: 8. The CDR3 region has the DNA TGTGCCAGCAGCCAGACAGGGGGTCGTTATGAGCAGTTCTTC. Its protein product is CASSQTGGRYEQFF.

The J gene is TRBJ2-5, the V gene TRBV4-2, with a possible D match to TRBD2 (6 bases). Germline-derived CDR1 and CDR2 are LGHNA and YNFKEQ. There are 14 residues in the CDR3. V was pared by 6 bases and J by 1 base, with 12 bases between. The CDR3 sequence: CASSPRGAQETQYF. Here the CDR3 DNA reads TGTGCCAGCAGTCCTCGCGGGGCCCAAGAGACCCAGTACTTC.

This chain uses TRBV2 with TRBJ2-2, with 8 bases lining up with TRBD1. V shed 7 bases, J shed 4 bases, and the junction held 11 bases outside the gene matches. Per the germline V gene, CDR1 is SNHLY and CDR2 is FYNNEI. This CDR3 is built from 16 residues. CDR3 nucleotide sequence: TGTGCCAGCAATAAACAGGGGGACCCGGGCACCGGGGAGCTGTTTTTT. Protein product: CASNKQGDPGTGELFF.

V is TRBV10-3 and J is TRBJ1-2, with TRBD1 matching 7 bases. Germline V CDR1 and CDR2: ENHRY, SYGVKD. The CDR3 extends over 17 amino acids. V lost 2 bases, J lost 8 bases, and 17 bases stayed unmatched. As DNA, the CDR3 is TGTGCCATCAGTGAGGCACAGGGGCTGGGATTGGTAGACGGCTACACCTTC. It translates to CAISEAQGLGLVDGYTF.

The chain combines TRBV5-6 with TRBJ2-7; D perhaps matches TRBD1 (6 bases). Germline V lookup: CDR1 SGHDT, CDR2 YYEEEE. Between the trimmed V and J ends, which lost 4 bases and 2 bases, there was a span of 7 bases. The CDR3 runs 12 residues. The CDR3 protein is CASSNRAYEQYF. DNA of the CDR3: TGTGCCAGCAGCAACAGGGCCTACGAGCAGTACTTC.

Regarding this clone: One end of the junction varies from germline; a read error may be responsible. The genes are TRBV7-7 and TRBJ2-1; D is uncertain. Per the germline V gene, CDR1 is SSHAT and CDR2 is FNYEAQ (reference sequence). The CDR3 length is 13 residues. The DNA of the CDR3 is TGTGCTAGCAGCTTAACCGCTAGCAATGAGCAGTTCTTC. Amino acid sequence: CASSLTASNEQFF.

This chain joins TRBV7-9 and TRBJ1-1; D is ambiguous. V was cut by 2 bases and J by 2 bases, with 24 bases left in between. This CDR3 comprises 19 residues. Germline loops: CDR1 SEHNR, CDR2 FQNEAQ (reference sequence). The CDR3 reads CASSLTRRLLTAFNTEAFF. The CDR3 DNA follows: TGTGCCAGCAGCTTAACTCGCCGTCTACTTACTGCATTTAACACTGAAGCTTTCTTT.